These 15 T cell receptor beta chains originate from one sample sequenced in a study of T-cell memory formation after mild COVID-19 (dated by TCRdb to about 2021). The library was made by 5' RACE. Sequencing relied on an Illumina NovaSeq 6000. TCRdb ran its own pipeline on the public reads, namely fastp trimming at Q25 and MiXCR clone calling, and kept in-frame beta chains. Identical CDR3 proteins give one entry, which carries the most common genes and DNA. The sample table lists about 320,000 distinct CDR3 sequences, about 13% of them with a count of one. Over 20% of the sample rests with the top ten. The sequenced sample was PBMCs or a T cell subset sorted from them (not recorded which). The receptors were sampled from a man aged 18 to 30 who had mild COVID-19 (a few samples of this study predate the infection). The sample titles of this study are shuffled in the database, so cell type and time point are left out; the donor was told from shared clones.

The chain uses TRBV12-3 or TRBV12-4 and TRBJ1-1; a possible D gene is TRBD1 (5 bases). The CDR3 runs to 15 residues. The ends were cut back, 5 bases at V and 0 bases at J, with 13 bases in the middle. The CDR3 DNA sequence: TGTGCCAGCAGTCCACGTTGGGGACTGAACACTGAAGCTTTCTTT. Translated: CASSPRWGLNTEAFF.

The V gene is TRBV12-3 or TRBV12-4, the J gene TRBJ1-4; 9 bases fit TRBD1. V was clipped by 5 bases and J by 6 bases; unmatched bases: 1. The CDR3 contains 13 residues. CDR3 in amino acids: CASSGQGYEKLFF. The CDR3, as DNA: TGTGCCAGCAGTGGACAGGGGTATGAAAAACTGTTTTTT.

The table lists this clonotype with a few counts. V and J are TRBV5-1 and TRBJ1-6; D remains ambiguous. Trimming stripped 0 bases from V and 8 bases from J, with 12 bases between. Germline values: CDR1 SGHRS, CDR2 YFSETQ. The CDR3 spans 15 residues. The CDR3 DNA sequence: TGCGCCAGCAGCTTGGCCCTGGGGAAGTATTCACCCCTCCACTTT. This translates into CASSLALGKYSPLHF. Supplemented by reference TRBV5-1 and TRBJ1-6, the full variable domain reads KAGVTQTPRYLIKTRGQQVTLSCSPISGHRSVSWYQQTPGQGLQFLFEYFSETQRNKGNFPGRFSGRQFSNSRSEMNVSTLELGDSALYLCASSLALGKYSPLHFGNGTRLTVT.

There are a few counts of this clonotype. The chain carries TRBV3-1 and TRBJ1-2; no reliable D call. Germline CDR1 and CDR2: LGHDT and YNNKEL (reference sequence). The CDR3 has 14 amino acids. Trimming took 4 bases from V and 0 from J, leaving 9 bases between them. The CDR3 DNA follows: TGTGCCAGCAGCCGTTCGGGGTCTAACTATGGCTACACCTTC. It encodes CASSRSGSNYGYTF.

The sample holds a few counts of this clonotype. CDR3 bases: TGCGCCAGCAGCCAATACGGTAGCGGGGGGGCCCGGTACAATGAGCAGTTCTTC. Translating gives CASSQYGSGGARYNEQFF. V is TRBV4-1 and J is TRBJ2-1; 11 bases align to TRBD2. In germline, CDR1 is MGHRA, CDR2 YSYEKL. J lost 4 bases, V lost 2 bases, and 10 bases had no gene match. There are 18 residues in the CDR3.

The rearrangement links TRBV10-3 to TRBJ2-7; TRBD2 matches 8 bases. The germline CDR1 and CDR2 sequences are ENHRY and SYGVKD. The CDR3 extends over 16 amino acids. Losses at the gene ends were 6 bases for V and 5 bases for J; bases not matched to a gene: 15. Written as DNA, the CDR3 is TGTGCCATCAGCTCCGGGGGGGCGAGGCGTTTGGACGAGCAGTACTTC. This gives the protein CAISSGGARRLDEQYF.

The J gene is TRBJ1-1, the V gene TRBV4-3, with 7 bases lining up with TRBD1. Trimming cost V 1 base and J 4 bases; bases outside gene matches: 12. CDR1 and CDR2 (germline): LGHNA, YSLEER. This CDR3 comprises 17 residues. Written as DNA, the CDR3 is TGCGCCAGCAGCCAAGGGCTGACAGGGCTTTACGGCACTGAAGCTTTCTTT. As protein: CASSQGLTGLYGTEAFF.

This clonotype showed up just a few times. V and J are TRBV27 and TRBJ1-1; D remains unclear. The length of the CDR3 is 13 residues. The germline V gene encodes CDR1 MNHEY and CDR2 SMNVEV (reference sequence). Trimming removed 6 bases at V and 11 bases at J, with 19 bases between. This CDR3 is CASSLGRHFSAFF. CDR3 in DNA: TGTGCCAGCAGCCTAGGCCGACATTTTTCGGCTTTCTTT.

This clonotype was counted a few times. The rearrangement uses TRBV4-2 and TRBJ2-5, with D possibly TRBD2 on 7 matching bases. The germline gives CDR1 LGHNA, CDR2 YNFKEQ. The CDR3 has 13 residues. V lost 1 base to trimming and J lost 7 bases, with 10 bases between them. In DNA, the CDR3 is TGTGCCAGCAGCCAAGTGGGAGGGGGGACCCAGTACTTC. Protein: CASSQVGGGTQYF.

The J gene is TRBJ2-7, the V gene TRBV21-1; the tabulated D call, TRBD2, remains unverified against the DNA. TRBV21-1 has pseudogene status. The CDR3 extends over 15 amino acids. Here the CDR3 reads CASSRLGARDYEQYV. As DNA, the CDR3 is TGTGCCAGCAGCCGTCTCGGGGCTCGGGACTACGAGCAGTACGTC.

This clonotype has just a few counts. The chain joins TRBV6-5 to TRBJ1-1; the match to TRBD1 covers 7 bases. The CDR3 has 15 amino acids. Germline V gene sequence: CDR1 MNHEY, CDR2 SVGAGI. With V trimmed by 5 bases and J by 4 bases, 10 bases remained unmatched. CDR3 nucleotides: TGTGCCAGCAGTGTGACAAGGGGGCTCGGCACTGAAGCTTTCTTT. Translation gives CASSVTRGLGTEAFF.

This clonotype turned up a few times. The CDR3 DNA is TGCGCCAGCAGCCAAGGGGGCGGGCTGAGCTCCTATAATTCACCCCTCCACTTT. This codes for CASSQGGGLSSYNSPLHF. The chain is built from TRBV4-3 and TRBJ1-6; possible D gene TRBD1, 5 bases. Germline loops: CDR1 LGHNA, CDR2 YSLEER. The CDR3 is 18 amino acids. Trimming removed 1 base from V and 0 bases from J, with 13 bases in between.

The chain couples TRBV5-6 to TRBJ2-7, with TRBD1 identical over 8 bases. The CDR3 extends over 13 amino acids. The ends lost 0 bases at V and 6 bases at J; junction bases unmatched: 2. The germline V gene encodes CDR1 SGHDT and CDR2 YYEEEE. DNA for the CDR3: TGTGCCAGCAGCTTGGTTACAGGGGGCGAGCAGTACTTC. This codes for CASSLVTGGEQYF.

This chain joins TRBV20-1 and TRBJ2-3; the D is unclear. The CDR3 sequence is 13 residues long. The germline V and J ends were trimmed by 8 bases and 0 bases, with 12 bases remaining between them. Per germline, CDR1 DFQATT and CDR2 SNEGSKA (reference sequence). The CDR3 DNA follows: TGCAGTTTAGCTGTTAGTAGCACAGATACGCAGTATTTT. Encoded protein: CSLAVSSTDTQYF.

The chain couples TRBV27 to TRBJ1-6; no reliable D call. Germline V gene lookup returns CDR1 MNHEY and CDR2 SMNVEV (reference sequence). With 6 bases removed from V and 7 bases from J, the gap between germline ends came to 13 bases. The CDR3 is 14 residues long. The CDR3 DNA reads as TGTGCCAGCAGCCCAAACTCGGAGAATTCACCCCTCCACTTT. Its translation: CASSPNSENSPLHF.